What follows are 8 T cell receptor beta chains derived from one specimen sequenced in a study of cytomegalovirus exposure and HLA in healthy donors (dated by TCRdb to 2016 to 2017). The receptor library was made with the immunoSEQ multiplex PCR assay. For the multiplex PCR, a mixture combining 60 forward primers for TCR Vbeta segments and 13 reverse primers for TCR Jbeta segments was used. Drawn from immuneACCESS, this table holds only the in-frame rearrangements with V and J called that TCRdb kept. Clones are partly lost; checked studies trace under half to an unresolved V gene and leave the rest unexplained. The sample table contains more than 150,000 clones; only one count was recorded for 65% to 90% of them. The top ten constitute roughly 6% of the sample. The sample was PBMCs. Source of these receptors: a man aged 40-49 years in good health and CMV-seropositive.

The CDR3 DNA reads TGTGCCAGCAGCTCCAACAGGGTCGGGGAGCTGTTTTTT. It codes for CASSSNRVGELFF. The V and J genes are TRBV7-9 and TRBJ2-2; TRBD1 is a possible D gene (6 bases). The CDR3 has 13 residues. Germline lookup yields CDR1 SEHNR and CDR2 FQNEAQ (reference sequence). Trimming left V 4 bases short and J 7 bases short, with 10 bases between.

In its sample, this clone was seen a few times. This chain links TRBV7-9 with TRBJ1-5, with TRBD1 as a possible D gene (5 bases). The CDR3 length is 15 residues. Trimming took off 5 bases at V and 4 bases at J, with 15 bases between the two ends. Germline V gives CDR1 SEHNR, CDR2 FQNEAQ (reference sequence). The CDR3 sequence is CASSLGGRGNQPQHF. CDR3 bases: TGTGCCAGCAGCCTAGGAGGTCGGGGGAATCAGCCCCAGCATTTT.

The chain is built from TRBV4-3 and TRBJ1-2; TRBD1 aligns across 8 bases. The CDR3 is 15 amino acids. J gave up 4 bases and V 4 bases, and 8 bases lay outside the gene matches. Germline lookup yields CDR1 LGHNA and CDR2 YSLEER. CDR3 region: CASSRDGTGFYGYTF. The CDR3 DNA is TGCGCCAGCAGCCGGGACGGGACAGGCTTCTATGGCTACACCTTC.

V gene TRBV7-9 combines with J gene TRBJ2-7; TRBD1 matches at 9 bases. This CDR3 is 14 amino acids long. V trimming: 4 bases; J trimming: 4 bases; junction bases outside the gene matches: 5. Germline V gene data show CDR1 as SEHNR and CDR2 as FQNEAQ (reference sequence). CDR3 nucleotide sequence: TGTGCCAGCAGCTCCCGGACAGGGGAGTACGAGCAGTACTTC. It is translated as CASSSRTGEYEQYF.

The genes are TRBV10-2 and TRBJ2-5; TRBD2 aligns across 11 bases. The CDR3 consists of 16 residues. CDR1 is WSHSY and CDR2 is SAAADI in the germline V gene. V shed 2 bases, J shed 2 bases, and the junction held 4 bases outside the gene matches. This CDR3 is CASSELAGGDQETQYF. CDR3 sequence (DNA): TGCGCCAGCAGTGAGCTAGCGGGGGGAGATCAAGAGACCCAGTACTTC.

The chain joins TRBV27 to TRBJ1-5; tentatively, D is TRBD1 (5 bases). Germline V gives CDR1 MNHEY, CDR2 SMNVEV (reference sequence). Trimming cost V 6 bases and J 3 bases, with 9 bases left between them. The CDR3 extends over 13 amino acids. CDR3 protein: CASRDTFNQPQHF. CDR3 coding DNA: TGTGCCAGCAGGGACACATTCAATCAGCCCCAGCATTTT.

This clone was seen only a few times. J is TRBJ1-6 and V is TRBV29-1; D perhaps matches TRBD1 (5 bases). The V end lost 6 bases, the J end lost 4 bases, and 10 bases lay between the germline ends. The CDR3 is made up of 13 amino acids. Germline V CDR1 and CDR2: SQVTM, ANQGSEA. The CDR3: CSVAGGYNSPLHF. CDR3 DNA sequence: TGCAGCGTCGCCGGGGGATATAATTCACCCCTCCACTTT.

This clone was recorded only once. The genes are TRBV19 and TRBJ1-5, with TRBD1 matching over 7 bases. From germline, CDR1 is LNHDA and CDR2 SQIVND (reference sequence). There are 15 residues in the CDR3. V dropped 4 bases and J dropped 1; count of bases not matched to a gene: 4. The CDR3 coding sequence is TGTGCCAGTAGTAGGGGACAGCGAAGCAATCAGCCCCAGCATTTT. This encodes CASSRGQRSNQPQHF. Based on the CDR3 plus reference TRBV19 and TRBJ1-5, the full variable domain is DGGITQSPKYLFRKEGQNVTLSCEQNLNHDAMYWYRQDPGQGLRLIYYSQIVNDFQKGDIAEGYSVSREKKESFPLTVTSAQKNPTAFYLCASSRGQRSNQPQHFGDGTRLSIL.